The present TCR beta chain was sequenced within a study of CD8 T cells in ankylosing spondylitis. Whole-study findings and limits: The study identified a TCR beta motif of about eight highly homologous variants that appeared characteristic of ankylosing spondylitis blood. The authors reported significant enrichment of disease-linked clones in matched ankylosing spondylitis synovial fluid.

Many counts were recorded for this clonotype. Its antigen is not identified. The CDR3 sequence is 14 residues long. V dropped 7 bases and J dropped 3 bases, with 16 bases sitting between them. Looked up from germline, CDR1 is LNHNV and CDR2 is YYDKDF (reference sequence). Quantitative 5'-RACE with molecular barcodes was used to make the TCR beta libraries. TCRdb re-called the 5' RACE reads through MiXCR, storing one row per CDR3 protein. Among roughly 220,000 distinct CDR3 sequences listed, about 10% were seen once. V and J are TRBV15 and TRBJ2-7, with a weak D call TRBD1 (9 bases). The sample consisted of blood, either unsorted or a sorted T cell fraction (not recorded which). The sequence came from a male donor with ankylosing spondylitis or in good health (not recorded which). The CDR3 loop is CATKRGTGNYEQYF. The CDR3 coding sequence is TGTGCCACCAAGCGGGGGACAGGGAACTACGAGCAGTACTTC.